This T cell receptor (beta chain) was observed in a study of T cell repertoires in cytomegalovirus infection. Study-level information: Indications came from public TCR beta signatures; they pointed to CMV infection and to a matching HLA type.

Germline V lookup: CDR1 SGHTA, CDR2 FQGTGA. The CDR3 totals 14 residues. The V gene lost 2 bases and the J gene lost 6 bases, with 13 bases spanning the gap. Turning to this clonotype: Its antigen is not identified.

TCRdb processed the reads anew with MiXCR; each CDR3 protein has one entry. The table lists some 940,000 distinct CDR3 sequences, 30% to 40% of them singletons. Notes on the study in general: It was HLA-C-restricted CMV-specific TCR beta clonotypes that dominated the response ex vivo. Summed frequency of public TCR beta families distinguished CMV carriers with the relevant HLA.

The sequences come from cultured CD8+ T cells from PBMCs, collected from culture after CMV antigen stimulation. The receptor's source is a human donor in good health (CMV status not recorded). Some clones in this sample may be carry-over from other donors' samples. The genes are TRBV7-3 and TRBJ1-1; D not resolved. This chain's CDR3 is CASSLGLGGPEAFF. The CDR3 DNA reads TGTGCCAGCAGCTTAGGTCTGGGAGGTCCTGAAGCTTTCTTT.